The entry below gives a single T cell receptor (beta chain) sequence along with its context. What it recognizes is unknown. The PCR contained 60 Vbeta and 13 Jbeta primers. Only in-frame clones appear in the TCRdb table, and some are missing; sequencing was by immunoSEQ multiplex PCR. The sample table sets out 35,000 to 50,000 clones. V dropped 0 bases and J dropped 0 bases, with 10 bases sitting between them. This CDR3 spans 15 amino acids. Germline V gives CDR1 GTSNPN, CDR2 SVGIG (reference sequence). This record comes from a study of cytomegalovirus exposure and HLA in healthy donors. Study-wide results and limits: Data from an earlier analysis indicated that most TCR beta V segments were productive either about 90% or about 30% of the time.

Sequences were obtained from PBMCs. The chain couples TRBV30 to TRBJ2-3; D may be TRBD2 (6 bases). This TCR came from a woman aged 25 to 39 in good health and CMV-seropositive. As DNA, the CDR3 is TGTGCCTGGAGTGTACGCGGGGCTAGCACAGATACGCAGTATTTT. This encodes CAWSVRGASTDTQYF.